Included here is one T cell receptor (beta chain) sequence, with context. This clone's antigen is unknown. No much larger clonotype is one base removed from it; base qualities were not supplied. The record originates from a study of shared clonotypes between healthy human individuals (dated by TCRdb to 2018 to 2021). Looking at the study overall: The cohort comprised a couple of women and a few men aged 18 to 49 years. For each donor, CD4 naive and CD4 memory were each given three plates, CD8 naive was given two plates, and CD8 memory was given one plate. To estimate repertoire size and how much clonotype sharing occurs between individuals, the study deeply sequenced the blood TCR repertoires of five healthy adults. Different laboratories and diverse techniques were used to prepare libraries and sequence TCR repertoires, to increase sequencing depth and limit assay-specific biases. Each donor's leukapheresis produced roughly between roughly 0.85 and 10 billion PBMCs. Paper-wide results and their limitations: Only blood was sampled, and tissue TCR repertoires likely differ from those in blood. Sharing across several donors was observed for 4.5% to 6.5% of naive CD4, under 4% of naive CD8, over 2% of memory CD4, and 0.4% of memory CD8 clonotypes. The genetic and exposure-history diversity represented was limited by the small number of donors. Clonotypes shared by all four sorted-subset donors showed higher generation probabilities than non-shared clonotypes. Pairwise subsampling led to the expectation that sequencing depth would affect the degree of clonotype sharing among donors. Naive subsets generally had larger estimated clonotype richness than memory subsets. Even with the large sequencing depth, rarefaction of the sorted-subset datasets indicated that sequencing was incomplete.

The donors were healthy, HIV-negative adults who had no recently reported acute infections or vaccinations. Every donor was a Caucasian adult residing in Nashville, Tennessee, USA. CD4+ T cells were enriched through magnetic negative selection, after which naive cells were positively selected on CD45RA and the remaining negative fraction served as the memory subset. Blood was obtained by leukapheresis, after which PBMCs were separated by Ficoll-Histopaque density gradient centrifugation and cryopreserved in liquid nitrogen vapor phase. Purity and quantity of every magnetically sorted T cell population were checked by analytical flow cytometry. Each sorted fraction had its genomic DNA isolated and then quantified by UV absorbance on a Nanodrop 2000c. Using the deep immunoSEQ assay, multiplex PCR amplified TCR CDR3 regions from genomic DNA. Genomic DNA extracted from each cell subset was distributed evenly over all wells of several immunoSEQ 96-well plates, and each plate served as one replicate. Each replicate PCR for sorted subsets received roughly 0.2 ug genomic DNA, equal to tens of thousands of T cell genomes. The purified libraries were quantified using a Qubit 3.0 fluorometer, sized with a Bioanalyzer 2100, and then quantified again using the KAPA Library Quantification kit. Every immunoSEQ 96-well plate was sequenced on a dedicated single-read 150-cycle Illumina NextSeq 550 flow cell. The original methods were these. Because only junctional sequences without quality scores were contained in the immunoSEQ output, filtering matching that applied to full-length reads could not be performed. Sequences were annotated with PyIR, a Python wrapper for IgBLAST v1.9, using IMGT germline references to assign V/J genes and CDR3. Reads with weak V/J assignments (E-value above 1e-6), missing CDR3, stop codons, out-of-frame junctions, or ambiguous translated residues were removed. V3J clonotypes were defined as sequences sharing an identical inferred V gene, J gene, and CDR3 amino acid sequence. The percentage overlap between two repertoires was calculated by dividing the number of shared unique clonotypes by the size of the smaller repertoire. Richness of each repertoire was evaluated using RTK rarefaction, the Chao1 estimator, and Recon v2.1 estimates of unobserved clonotypes. Generation probabilities for all TCRbeta clonotypes obtained by the gDNA method from a handful of donors were computed using OLGA. Imported from immuneACCESS, the table was reduced by TCRdb to in-frame sequences with V and J called. These copies leave out some clones; in studies compared against another copy, an unresolved V gene accounts for under half, and the cause of the remainder is not known. Clone size and the V and J calls come from that table; the DNA yielded D and trimming. For this sample there are about 2.4 million clones; over 85% appear just once. 0.36% of the sample comes from the top ten.

The sequenced sample consisted of naive CD4+ T cells from PBMCs. Interpreted using the paper, the cell subset or site label stands for: CD45RA+ positively selected. This receptor was taken from a man aged 18-30 years in good health. Some clones in this sample may be carry-over from other donors' samples.

The DNA sequence is given as TGTGCCAGCAGCCCAACTGGACGCACAGATACGCAGTATTTT. Its coded protein is CASSPTGRTDTQYF. The rearranged segments are TRBV11-2 and TRBJ2-3; the D gene is unclear. The germline ends are 10 bases apart after V is trimmed by 5 bases and J by 1 base. The CDR3 covers 14 residues, taking in both the cysteine and the phenylalanine. The read is trimmed to its CDR3 DNA, 42 bases read in frame from base 1. Reading the germline V gene gives CDR1 SGHAT and CDR2 FQNNGV. The CDR3 plus the reference TRBV11-2 and TRBJ2-3 genes for the other parts give the full variable domain: EAGVAQSPRYKIIEKRQSVAFWCNPISGHATLYWYQQILGQGPKLLIQFQNNGVVDDSQLPKDRFSAERLKGVDSTLKIQPAKLEDSAVYLCASSPTGRTDTQYFGPGTRLTVL.